This entry describes one T cell receptor (beta chain). Its target is not known. The data were taken from a study of cytotoxic CD8 clonotypes in ibrutinib-treated CLL. On the study more broadly: Partial responses numbered roughly 25 and complete responses 2; after a median about 68 months, roughly 14 stayed remitted and roughly twelve progressed.

The TCR beta libraries used 2 to 2.5 micrograms of genomic DNA that came from cryopreserved PBMCs. Study-level results: Public clonotypes occurred uncommonly; on treatment, they contracted or remained stable. Rising at ibrutinib response, clonality subsequently fell back toward baseline at progression.

Sequencing was performed with immunoSEQ multiplex PCR; in TCRdb, only in-frame clones are kept and a portion is missing. The table includes some 300,000 clones, 70% to 80% detected once. Sequenced here: PBMCs, sampled before ibrutinib treatment. The sequence was collected from a human donor with chronic lymphocytic leukemia.

For the CDR3, the DNA is TGTGCCAGCAGTTTCCACGGGACTAGCGGGAGTAATGAGCAGTTCTTC. This sequence encodes CASSFHGTSGSNEQFF. The rearrangement joins TRBV27 to TRBJ2-1, with TRBD2 identical over 14 bases. Germline CDR1 MNHEY, CDR2 SMNVEV (reference sequence). The length of the CDR3 is 16 residues. V lost 3 bases and J lost 7; bases outside the gene matches: 5.